The 25 T cell receptor beta chains below were found in one sample sequenced in a study of T cell repertoires in cytomegalovirus infection. One entry per CDR3 protein results from TCRdb running MiXCR on the reads. The profile covers about 440,000 distinct CDR3 sequences, with about 33% appearing a single time and roughly 15% taken by the ten largest. Sequencing used PBMCs. Receptor source: a human donor in good health (CMV status not recorded). Some clones in this sample may be carry-over from other donors' samples.

Of note for this clonotype: Since a much larger clone is just one base distant, this may be a read error. The chain uses TRBV7-2 and TRBJ2-7; 7 bases align to TRBD2. The germline CDR1 and CDR2 sequences are SGHTA and FQGNSA. There are 14 residues in the CDR3. CDR3 region: CASSLKRGPYEKYF. CDR3 nucleotide sequence: TGTGCCAGCAGCTTAAAGCGGGGTCCCTACGAGAAGTACTTC.

The chain carries TRBV2 and TRBJ1-6, with a weak D call TRBD1 (5 bases). Trimming pared 10 bases from V and 7 bases from J, leaving 20 bases between. The CDR3 consists of 15 residues. Germline CDR1 reads SNHLY; CDR2 reads FYNNEI. In DNA, the CDR3 is TGTGCCATCCCCGATGGCGAGGGGTGGAATTCACCCCTCCACTTT. Encoded protein: CAIPDGEGWNSPLHF.

DNA of the CDR3: TGTGCCAGCAGCTTAGCCGGGGGGAGGAATGAGCAGTTCTTC. Amino acid sequence: CASSLAGGRNEQFF. The chain employs TRBV7-9 and TRBJ2-1; 7 bases match TRBD2. CDR1 is SEHNR and CDR2 is FQNEAQ in the germline V gene (reference sequence). V lost 0 bases, J lost 7 bases, and 3 bases stayed unmatched. The CDR3 extends over 14 amino acids.

The rearrangement links TRBV6-5 to TRBJ2-3; 7 nucleotides align to TRBD2. V was clipped by 3 bases and J by 1 base; unmatched bases: 4. The germline gives CDR1 MNHEY, CDR2 SVGAGI. The CDR3 totals 15 residues. CDR3 loop: CASSYLAAGTDTQYF. The CDR3 nucleotides are TGTGCCAGCAGTTATCTAGCGGCCGGCACAGATACGCAGTATTTT.

The rearrangement links TRBV11-2 to TRBJ1-4; D is perhaps TRBD1 (6 bases). Germline-derived CDR1 and CDR2 are SGHAT and FQNNGV. The CDR3 totals 13 residues. V gave up 3 bases and J gave up 7 bases, with 9 bases separating them. CDR3 nucleotides: TGTGCCAGCAGCTTTCAGGGGTTTGAAAAACTGTTTTTT. As protein: CASSFQGFEKLFF.

J is TRBJ1-3 and V is TRBV7-9; 7 bases match TRBD1. J lost 3 bases, V lost 5 bases, and 7 bases had no gene match. Germline V CDR1 and CDR2: SEHNR, FQNEAQ (reference sequence). This CDR3 has 15 amino acids. The CDR3 sequence: CASSQGQTFGNTIYF. The CDR3 nucleotides are TGTGCCAGCAGCCAGGGACAGACCTTTGGAAACACCATATATTTT.

The chain couples TRBV11-2 to TRBJ1-2; 9 bases are shared with TRBD1. The J segment lost 6 bases and the V segment lost 5 bases, leaving 10 bases of the junction unmatched. Germline CDR1 and CDR2: SGHAT and FQNNGV. The CDR3 runs 15 residues. CDR3 loop: CASSTRDRVTNGYTF. The CDR3 DNA is TGTGCCAGCAGCACCCGGGACAGGGTGACGAATGGCTACACCTTC.

Note on this clonotype: This may stem from a read error, because a much larger clone lies one nucleotide away. This chain links TRBV11-2 with TRBJ1-2; weak D call: TRBD1 (5 bases). CDR1 is SGHAT, CDR2 FQNNGV, per germline. The CDR3 consists of 15 residues. The CDR3 loop is CAISLDSYRLYGYTF. Written as DNA, the CDR3 is TGTGCCATCAGCTTAGATAGTTACAGGTTATATGGCTACACCTTC.

The V call is TRBV5-1, the J call TRBJ2-7; 7 bases are a match to TRBD1. Germline values: CDR1 SGHRS, CDR2 YFSETQ. The CDR3 extends over 15 amino acids. V gave up 0 bases and J gave up 3 bases; unmatched junction bases: 6. The CDR3 protein is CASSLGQGRLYEQYF. In DNA, the CDR3 is TGCGCCAGCAGCTTGGGACAGGGACGCCTCTACGAGCAGTACTTC. Based on the CDR3 plus reference TRBV5-1 and TRBJ2-7, the full variable domain is KAGVTQTPRYLIKTRGQQVTLSCSPISGHRSVSWYQQTPGQGLQFLFEYFSETQRNKGNFPGRFSGRQFSNSRSEMNVSTLELGDSALYLCASSLGQGRLYEQYFGPGTRLTVT.

This clonotype was seen a handful of times. The chain uses TRBV20-1 and TRBJ1-3; no reliable D call. The CDR3 runs to 14 residues. CDR1 and CDR2 (germline): DFQATT, SNEGSKA (reference sequence). With 3 bases removed from V and 0 bases from J, the gap between germline ends came to 9 bases. The CDR3 nucleotides read TGCAGTGCTAGGGCGGTAGACTCTGGAAACACCATATATTTT. Encoded protein: CSARAVDSGNTIYF.

The gene calls are TRBV2 and TRBJ1-5; D ambiguous. Germline V CDR1 and CDR2: SNHLY, FYNNEI. V lost 5 bases and J 6 bases, leaving 8 bases between the germline ends. CDR3 size: 12 residues. For the CDR3, the DNA is TGTGCCAGCAGTTCCCCCCCTCAGCCCCAGCATTTT. It translates to CASSSPPQPQHF.

V usage is TRBV4-2 and J usage is TRBJ1-1; tentatively, D is TRBD1 (6 bases). The CDR3 is made up of 14 amino acids. The germline V and J ends were trimmed by 4 bases and 2 bases, with 11 bases remaining between them. Germline CDR1 is LGHNA and CDR2 is YNFKEQ. CDR3 sequence: CASSRNRDNTEAFF. As DNA, the CDR3 is TGTGCCAGCAGCCGGAACAGGGATAACACTGAAGCTTTCTTT.

This clonotype appeared many times. The V and J genes are TRBV7-8 and TRBJ1-6; 7 positions agree with TRBD1. Germline CDR1 is SGHVS and CDR2 is FQNEAQ. CDR3 length: 14 amino acids. Trimming took 3 bases from V and 6 from J; bases not matched to a gene: 2. The CDR3, as DNA: TGTGCCAGCAGCTTGGAGGGGGCTAATTCACCCCTCCACTTT. Translating gives CASSLEGANSPLHF.

The V gene is TRBV19, the J gene TRBJ1-5, with 10 positions matching TRBD1. CDR1 is LNHDA and CDR2 is SQIVND in the germline V gene (reference sequence). This CDR3 has 14 residues. V lost 5 bases to trimming and J lost 5 bases; unmatched junction nucleotides: 3. Here the CDR3 reads CASSDRGRDQPQHF. CDR3 bases: TGTGCCAGTAGTGACAGGGGGCGCGATCAGCCCCAGCATTTT. Variable domain in full (rest from reference TRBV19 and TRBJ1-5): DGGITQSPKYLFRKEGQNVTLSCEQNLNHDAMYWYRQDPGQGLRLIYYSQIVNDFQKGDIAEGYSVSREKKESFPLTVTSAQKNPTAFYLCASSDRGRDQPQHFGDGTRLSIL.

V usage is TRBV6-8 and J usage is TRBJ2-1; the match to TRBD1 covers 8 bases. CDR3 size: 14 residues. Trimming cost V 6 bases and J 13 bases; bases outside gene matches: 14. The germline gives CDR1 MNHGY, CDR2 SAAAGT. CDR3 loop: CASRTSGTGLCQFF. Written as DNA, the CDR3 is TGTGCCAGCAGAACTTCCGGGACAGGTCTATGCCAGTTCTTC.

The CDR3 loop reads CSARYRGDVRSTEAFF. Written as DNA, the CDR3 is TGCAGTGCTAGATATCGGGGGGACGTAAGGTCAACTGAAGCTTTCTTT. The chain employs TRBV20-1 and TRBJ1-1; a possible D gene is TRBD1 (5 bases). Trimming removed 2 bases at V and 5 bases at J, with 21 bases between. This CDR3 region has 16 residues. From germline, CDR1 is DFQATT and CDR2 SNEGSKA (reference sequence).

This chain links TRBV6-2 or TRBV6-3 with TRBJ1-1, with D possibly being TRBD1 (5 bases). The CDR3 covers 15 residues. The germline V and J ends were trimmed by 5 bases and 4 bases, with 17 bases remaining between them. Germline loops: CDR1 MNHEY, CDR2 SVGEGT. The CDR3 DNA follows: TGTGCCAGCAGTACCCGCGGAGGCGGGGGCACTGAAGCTTTCTTT. This gives the protein CASSTRGGGGTEAFF.

This clonotype occurred many times. This sequence joins TRBV6-1 and TRBJ2-2, with a tentative D call TRBD1 (5 bases). The CDR3 has 13 residues. Germline CDR1 reads MNHNS; CDR2 reads SASEGT. V was cut by 6 bases and J by 8 bases, with 13 bases left in between. CDR3 protein: CASRKGSRGELFF. In DNA form, the CDR3 reads TGTGCCAGCAGAAAGGGGTCCAGGGGGGAGCTGTTTTTT.

A note on this clonotype: With a much larger clone just one base away, this may be a read error. The chain combines TRBV7-8 with TRBJ2-3; D is unclear. Germline values: CDR1 SGHVS, CDR2 FQNEAQ. V lost 5 bases, J lost 9 bases, and 18 bases lay in between. This CDR3 region has 14 residues. For the CDR3, the DNA is TGTGCCAGCAGCACTCAGACGGTGCAAGAGACGCAGTATTTT. This translates into CASSTQTVQETQYF.

CDR3 region: CSGWTGGTPLPEAFF. The CDR3, as DNA: TGCAGCGGATGGACAGGGGGCACCCCGCTTCCAGAAGCTTTCTTT. This chain connects TRBV29-1 to TRBJ1-1; 11 bases match TRBD1. Germline trimming cut 7 bases from V and 8 bases from J; bases unmatched to any gene: 15. The CDR3 is made up of 15 amino acids. Germline CDR1 is SQVTM and CDR2 is ANQGSEA.

The chain couples TRBV7-8 to TRBJ2-1, with 9 bases identical to TRBD1. This CDR3 has 17 amino acids. V dropped 3 bases and J dropped 0; count of bases not matched to a gene: 6. From germline, CDR1 is SGHVS and CDR2 FQNEAQ. The CDR3 nucleotides are TGTGCCAGCAGCTTTGGGACAGGGACAGTCTCCTACAATGAGCAGTTCTTC. This codes for CASSFGTGTVSYNEQFF.

The genes are TRBV20-1 and TRBJ2-1; D unresolved. V was cut by 3 bases and J by 7 bases, with 7 bases left in between. CDR3 size: 11 residues. Germline V lookup: CDR1 DFQATT, CDR2 SNEGSKA (reference sequence). The CDR3 is CSASVGNEQFF. CDR3 DNA: TGCAGTGCTAGCGTAGGGAATGAGCAGTTCTTC.

This clonotype came up a few times. The chain employs TRBV19 and TRBJ2-3, with 8 bases matching TRBD2. Germline CDR1 is LNHDA and CDR2 is SQIVND (reference sequence). The CDR3 is 18 residues long. Trimming removed 3 bases from V and 0 bases from J; junction bases left unmatched: 11. The CDR3 loop is CASSIWSSSSGSTDTQYF. The CDR3 bases are TGTGCCAGTAGTATCTGGTCGTCGTCTAGCGGGAGCACAGATACGCAGTATTTT.

This clonotype was observed a handful of times. The chain combines TRBV19 with TRBJ2-2; TRBD1 aligns across 9 bases. With 5 bases clipped from V and 4 bases from J, the junction kept 8 bases outside the gene matches. Germline-derived CDR1 and CDR2 are LNHDA and SQIVND (reference sequence). The CDR3 totals 16 residues. The DNA of the CDR3 is TGTGCCAGTAGTGGTTGGACAGGGGATAGCACCGGGGAGCTGTTTTTT. Encoded protein: CASSGWTGDSTGELFF.

This clonotype turned up a few times. The V call is TRBV14, the J call TRBJ2-3; 9 bases are shared with TRBD2. J was trimmed by 1 base and V by 3 bases; bases with no gene match: 2. The CDR3 is 15 residues long. Germline V lookup: CDR1 SGHDN, CDR2 FVKESK. The CDR3 DNA follows: TGTGCCAGCAGCCACCGACTAGCGGGCACAGATACGCAGTATTTT. Its protein is CASSHRLAGTDTQYF.